These 30 T cell receptor beta chains share one sample of origin, sequenced in a study of spatial heterogeneity in lung cancer. Whole-study results and caveats: Mutation counts in tumors were tracked by counts of expanded intratumoral alpha and beta TCRs.

Sample time point: sample taken at primary tumor resection. TCRdb used MiXCR to reprocess the 5' RACE reads, holding one entry per CDR3 protein. In the table there are some 15,000 distinct CDR3 sequences, about 7% of which are singletons. These receptors' antigens are unknown. The source was lung tumor tissue, collected at surgery. These receptors came from a male donor with early-stage non-small cell lung cancer.

This clonotype was seen only a few times. The chain joins TRBV5-1 to TRBJ1-2; no definite D call. Trimming shortened V by 0 bases and J by 4 bases, and 7 bases separated the two germline ends. The length of the CDR3 is 13 residues. Per germline, CDR1 SGHRS and CDR2 YFSETQ. The CDR3 nucleotides read TGCGCCAGCAGCTTGGGAATATCCTATGGCTACACCTTC. Translation gives CASSLGISYGYTF.

This clonotype was counted many times. V usage is TRBV2 and J usage is TRBJ2-3, with 11 nucleotides matching TRBD2. V trimming: 6 bases; J trimming: 3 bases; junction bases outside the gene matches: 8. The CDR3 runs 16 residues. Germline values: CDR1 SNHLY, CDR2 FYNNEI. In nucleotides, the CDR3 is TGTGCCAGCAGCGCCGGGACTAGCGGCCTTACAGATACGCAGTATTTT. The encoded protein is CASSAGTSGLTDTQYF. Based on the CDR3 plus reference TRBV2 and TRBJ2-3, the full variable domain is EPEVTQTPSHQVTQMGQEVILRCVPISNHLYFYWYRQILGQKVEFLVSFYNNEISEKSEIFDDQFSVERPDGSNFTLKIRSTKLEDSAMYFCASSAGTSGLTDTQYFGPGTRLTVL.

This clonotype is deemed medium-sized. The chain is built from TRBV3-1 and TRBJ2-3; 11 nucleotides match TRBD2. Trimming removed 5 bases from V and 5 bases from J; junction bases left unmatched: 3. CDR1 is LGHDT, CDR2 YNNKEL, per germline (reference sequence). CDR3 length equals 14 residues. The CDR3 DNA follows: TGTGCCAGCAGCATAGCGGGAGGGATAGATACGCAGTATTTT. Translated, it gives CASSIAGGIDTQYF.

The rearrangement uses TRBV6-4 and TRBJ2-1, with 7 bases that match TRBD1. This CDR3 has 15 amino acids. Per the germline V gene, CDR1 is MRHNA and CDR2 is SNTAGT. V lost 6 bases to trimming and J lost 0 bases; unmatched junction nucleotides: 5. In DNA, the CDR3 is TGTGCCAGCAGCCCAGGGGGTCTCTCCTACAATGAGCAGTTCTTC. Protein: CASSPGGLSYNEQFF.

By share, this clonotype counts as medium-sized. This chain links TRBV7-2 with TRBJ1-5, with 7 positions matching TRBD1. Trimming removed 5 bases from V and 2 bases from J; junction bases left unmatched: 6. The CDR3 is 15 residues long. The germline CDR1 and CDR2 sequences are SGHTA and FQGNSA. The CDR3 reads CASSVNRGGNQPQHF. The CDR3 nucleotides are TGTGCCAGCAGCGTAAACAGGGGAGGCAATCAGCCCCAGCATTTT.

V is TRBV20-1 and J is TRBJ1-5; D unclear. V was shortened by 0 bases and J by 6 bases, with 6 bases between the two germline ends. Germline assignment: CDR1 DFQATT and CDR2 SNEGSKA (reference sequence). This CDR3 is built from 12 residues. The CDR3 region has the DNA TGCAGTGCTAGAGATCTCGGTCAGCCCCAGCATTTT. Residues: CSARDLGQPQHF.

Ten or more counts support this clonotype. The chain employs TRBV20-1 and TRBJ1-2; 8 bases line up with TRBD1. After removal of 6 bases from V and 4 bases from J, the junction contained 4 bases not matched to a gene. Germline V gene data show CDR1 as DFQATT and CDR2 as SNEGSKA (reference sequence). CDR3 length equals 12 residues. The CDR3 protein is CSANTGGYGYTF. The CDR3 nucleotides read TGCAGTGCGAATACAGGGGGCTATGGCTACACCTTC.

This clonotype was counted only a few times. The chain uses TRBV6-5 and TRBJ2-7, with D possibly TRBD1 on 6 matching bases. Germline loops: CDR1 MNHEY, CDR2 SVGAGI. Trimming removed 7 bases from V and 6 bases from J, with 16 bases in between. This CDR3 has 13 residues. The CDR3 protein is CASNQGMLGEQYF. CDR3 coding DNA: TGTGCCAGCAATCAGGGGATGCTGGGCGAGCAGTACTTC.

This clonotype was observed at least ten times. The chain recombines TRBV9 with TRBJ2-7, with 9 positions matching TRBD1. The CDR3 runs to 14 residues. Germline V gene lookup returns CDR1 SGDLS and CDR2 YYNGEE. With 3 bases clipped from V and 6 bases from J, the junction kept 7 bases outside the gene matches. The CDR3 is CASSASGTGPEQYF. The CDR3 DNA follows: TGTGCCAGCAGCGCATCCGGGACAGGGCCCGAGCAGTACTTC. Drawing the rest from reference TRBV9 and TRBJ2-7, the complete variable domain is DSGVTQTPKHLITATGQRVTLRCSPRSGDLSVYWYQQSLDQGLQFLIQYYNGEERAKGNILERFSAQQFPDLHSELNLSSLELGDSALYFCASSASGTGPEQYFGPGTRLTVT.

This clonotype was seen many times. V is TRBV11-2 and J is TRBJ1-6; TRBD1 might be the D (5 bases). The CDR3 runs 13 residues. V was pared by 3 bases and J by 13 bases, with 13 bases between. Germline V gives CDR1 SGHAT, CDR2 FQNNGV. The CDR3 is CASSLGGNGPLHF. The CDR3 nucleotides read TGTGCCAGCAGCTTGGGGGGGAATGGGCCCCTCCACTTT.

This clonotype was recorded at least ten times. The chain is built from TRBV27 and TRBJ1-6; no clear D. V lost 5 bases and J 0 bases, leaving 5 bases between the germline ends. The germline gives CDR1 MNHEY, CDR2 SMNVEV (reference sequence). The CDR3 loop spans 14 amino acids. CDR3 in amino acids: CASSPSSYNSPLHF. As DNA, the CDR3 is TGTGCCAGCAGTCCTAGCTCCTATAATTCACCCCTCCACTTT.

The chain employs TRBV3-1 and TRBJ2-3, with a possible D match to TRBD2 (6 bases). Germline V gives CDR1 LGHDT, CDR2 YNNKEL (reference sequence). There are 15 residues in the CDR3. Deletions cut 3 bases from V and 1 base from J, with 11 bases between. The chain's CDR3 is CASSQVRGGTDTQYF. The CDR3, as DNA: TGTGCCAGCAGCCAGGTACGCGGGGGCACAGATACGCAGTATTTT.

Many counts were recorded for this clonotype. An end of the junction differs from the germline gene, which may be a read error. This sequence joins TRBV6-1 and TRBJ1-4, with 9 bases identical to TRBD1. CDR1 and CDR2 from the germline V gene are MNHNS and SASEGT. The CDR3 has 15 amino acids. CDR3 amino acids: CASCDRGTLNEKLFF. For the CDR3, the DNA is TGTGCCAGCTGTGACAGGGGGACTTTAAATGAAAAACTGTTTTTT.

This clonotype was seen ten or more times. This CDR3 reads CSASDIGNQPQHF. The CDR3 DNA sequence: TGCAGCGCTTCGGACATCGGCAATCAGCCCCAGCATTTT. V gene TRBV29-1 combines with J gene TRBJ1-5, with D maybe TRBD1 (5 bases). The germline V gene encodes CDR1 SQVTM and CDR2 ANQGSEA. With 7 bases removed from V and 2 bases from J, the gap between germline ends came to 12 bases. This CDR3 has 13 residues.

This clonotype has only one observation. The junction departs from the called germline gene at one end, perhaps through a read error. The chain recombines TRBV19 with TRBJ2-1, with a tentative D call TRBD1 (6 bases). Germline CDR1 and CDR2: LNHDA and SQIVND (reference sequence). The length of the CDR3 is 15 residues. CDR3 sequence reads: CASIGWDTAYDEQFF. Here the CDR3 DNA reads TGTGCCAGTATCGGGTGGGACACAGCCTACGATGAGCAGTTCTTC.

At least ten counts were recorded for this clonotype. The rearrangement joins TRBV10-2 to TRBJ1-1; D might be TRBD1 (5 bases). Trimming stripped 3 bases from V and 5 bases from J, with 19 bases between. The CDR3 loop spans 16 amino acids. Germline values: CDR1 WSHSY, CDR2 SAAADI. The CDR3 protein is CASSDEGPPLLTEAFF. The CDR3 bases are TGCGCCAGCAGTGACGAGGGGCCCCCTCTTCTTACTGAAGCTTTCTTT.

This clonotype was picked up many times. The V call is TRBV20-1, the J call TRBJ2-7, with TRBD2 matching 11 bases. Germline-derived CDR1 and CDR2 are DFQATT and SNEGSKA (reference sequence). V was pared by 6 bases and J by 4 bases, with 11 bases of the junction left unmatched. The CDR3 covers 15 residues. CDR3 nucleotide sequence: TGCAGTGCCAACCCGATGGGACTAGCGGATTACGAGCAGTACGTC. It is translated as CSANPMGLADYEQYV.

This clonotype was seen at least ten times. This chain uses TRBV3-1 with TRBJ1-2, with D hard to call. The CDR3 is 13 amino acids. Germline values: CDR1 LGHDT, CDR2 YNNKEL (reference sequence). The ends were cut back, 1 base at V and 3 bases at J, with 6 bases in the middle. The CDR3 DNA follows: TGTGCCAGCAGCCAAGGTCCCGACTATGGCTACACCTTC. The encoded protein is CASSQGPDYGYTF.

This clonotype was seen a few times. The V and J genes are TRBV28 and TRBJ2-1, with D tentatively TRBD2 (6 bases). V lost 9 bases to trimming and J lost 5 bases, with 17 bases between them. Germline V CDR1 and CDR2: MDHEN, SYDVKM. The CDR3 is made up of 14 amino acids. In nucleotides, the CDR3 is TGTGCCAGACGGACTATATCGAATAACAATGAGCAGTTCTTC. Translation: CARRTISNNNEQFF.

This clonotype was seen a few times. The rearrangement uses TRBV6-1 and TRBJ2-7; no clear D gene. V lost 10 bases and J 3 bases, leaving 7 bases between the germline ends. This CDR3 has 10 residues. From germline, CDR1 is MNHNS and CDR2 SASEGT. The chain's CDR3 is CATIRYEQYF. CDR3 in DNA: TGTGCCACCATCCGCTACGAGCAGTACTTC.

Judged by abundance, this clonotype is medium-sized. The V and J genes are TRBV14 and TRBJ2-1; D tentatively fits TRBD1 or TRBD2 (5 bases each). The CDR3 loop spans 17 amino acids. The germline V and J ends were trimmed by 0 bases and 0 bases, with 12 bases remaining between them. Germline-derived CDR1 and CDR2 are SGHDN and FVKESK. The CDR3 DNA is TGTGCCAGCAGCCAAGATTCGGGGACGCTCTCCTACAATGAGCAGTTCTTC. Translated: CASSQDSGTLSYNEQFF.

The chain links TRBV3-1 to TRBJ2-4; perhaps TRBD2 as D (5 bases). The germline CDR1 and CDR2 sequences are LGHDT and YNNKEL (reference sequence). This CDR3 has 15 residues. V was pared by 1 base and J by 8 bases, with 15 bases between. In DNA, the CDR3 is TGTGCCAGCAGCCAAGGTTCTGACCCAGCGGACATTCAGTACTTC. This translates into CASSQGSDPADIQYF.

This clonotype was observed many times. V and J are TRBV4-1 and TRBJ1-1, with D possibly TRBD1 on 5 matching bases. This CDR3 region has 13 residues. Deletions cut 2 bases from V and 7 bases from J, with 11 bases between. Germline CDR1 reads MGHRA; CDR2 reads YSYEKL. In nucleotides, the CDR3 is TGCGCCAGCAGCCAAAGACAGATAGGTGAAGCTTTCTTT. Translation gives CASSQRQIGEAFF.

This clonotype has a count of ten or more. J is TRBJ2-5 and V is TRBV20-1; no firm D call. The germline V and J ends were trimmed by 2 bases and 2 bases, with 9 bases remaining between them. CDR3 length: 13 amino acids. Germline lookup yields CDR1 DFQATT and CDR2 SNEGSKA (reference sequence). The CDR3 loop reads CSARYPSQETQYF. The DNA of the CDR3 is TGCAGTGCTAGATATCCTTCGCAAGAGACCCAGTACTTC.

This clonotype was detected many times. The V gene is TRBV3-1, the J gene TRBJ2-2; TRBD2 matches at 8 bases. The CDR3 sequence is 14 residues long. V shed 11 bases, J shed 4 bases, and the junction held 9 bases outside the gene matches. Germline CDR1 LGHDT, CDR2 YNNKEL (reference sequence). This CDR3 reads CASQSSGLTGELFF. DNA for the CDR3: TGTGCCTCGCAGTCTAGCGGGCTCACCGGGGAGCTGTTTTTT.

This clonotype came up many times. The chain links TRBV4-1 to TRBJ2-2; D ambiguous. In germline, CDR1 is MGHRA, CDR2 YSYEKL. Trimming stripped 0 bases from V and 5 bases from J, with 7 bases between. The CDR3 has 14 residues. The CDR3 bases are TGCGCCAGCAGCCAAGAGGGCTATACCGGGGAGCTGTTTTTT. The encoded protein is CASSQEGYTGELFF.

This clonotype was found many times. The chain joins TRBV5-5 to TRBJ2-2; D is ambiguous. The V end was cut by 4 bases, the J end by 0 bases, with 13 bases between. The CDR3 spans 16 residues. Per germline, CDR1 SGHKS and CDR2 YYEKEE (reference sequence). CDR3 sequence (DNA): TGTGCCAGCAGCCCCGAAGGGCGTGCGAACACCGGGGAGCTGTTTTTT. It yields the protein CASSPEGRANTGELFF.

This clonotype was observed a single time. The chain carries TRBV6-5 and TRBJ2-6; D is unresolved. The CDR3 runs 15 residues. With 6 bases removed from V and 9 bases from J, the gap between germline ends came to 18 bases. CDR1 MNHEY and CDR2 SVGAGI come from the germline V gene. CDR3 in amino acids: CASSPAPNHLNVLTF. CDR3 in DNA: TGTGCCAGCAGCCCCGCCCCTAACCACCTCAACGTCCTGACTTTC.

In regard to this clonotype: Being one base from a much bigger clone, this may be a read error. This chain uses TRBV4-2 with TRBJ2-3; D is possibly TRBD2 (6 bases). Per germline, CDR1 LGHNA and CDR2 YNFKEQ. This CDR3 is 17 amino acids long. V was shortened by 3 bases and J by 2 bases, with 18 bases between the two germline ends. The chain's CDR3 is CASSQGVAAPSTDTQYF. The CDR3 bases are TGTGCCAGCAGCCAGGGGGTAGCGGCCCCTTCCACAGATACGCAGTATTTT.

This clonotype was seen ten or more times. Here the CDR3 reads CASSLSGRSTGELFF. CDR3 sequence (DNA): TGCGCCAGCAGCTTGTCAGGCCGAAGCACCGGGGAGCTGTTTTTT. The gene calls are TRBV5-1 and TRBJ2-2; no definite D call. This CDR3 is built from 15 residues. V was cut by 1 base and J by 4 bases, with 11 bases left in between. Per the germline V gene, CDR1 is SGHRS and CDR2 is YFSETQ.